This T cell receptor beta chain is drawn from a study of OX40 agonist ivuxolimab in advanced cancers. Generated by immunoSEQ multiplex PCR, the TCRdb table keeps only in-frame clones and is missing some. The table has about 82,000 clones, 80% to 95% seen once; the top ten hold over 0.6%. The germline V and J ends were trimmed by 3 bases and 7 bases, with 15 bases remaining between them. Per germline, CDR1 WSHSY and CDR2 SAAADI. CDR3 length: 14 amino acids. The rearrangement joins TRBV10-2 to TRBJ1-2, with D unresolved. This TCR derives from an adult with an advanced solid tumor such as melanoma, head and neck, liver or kidney cancer. Specimen: CD4+ or CD8+ T cells sorted from blood, collected in a trial of the OX40 agonist ivuxolimab. CDR3 in amino acids: CASSDNGWVGGYTF. The DNA for the CDR3 is TGCGCCAGCAGTGACAACGGGTGGGTAGGTGGCTACACCTTC.